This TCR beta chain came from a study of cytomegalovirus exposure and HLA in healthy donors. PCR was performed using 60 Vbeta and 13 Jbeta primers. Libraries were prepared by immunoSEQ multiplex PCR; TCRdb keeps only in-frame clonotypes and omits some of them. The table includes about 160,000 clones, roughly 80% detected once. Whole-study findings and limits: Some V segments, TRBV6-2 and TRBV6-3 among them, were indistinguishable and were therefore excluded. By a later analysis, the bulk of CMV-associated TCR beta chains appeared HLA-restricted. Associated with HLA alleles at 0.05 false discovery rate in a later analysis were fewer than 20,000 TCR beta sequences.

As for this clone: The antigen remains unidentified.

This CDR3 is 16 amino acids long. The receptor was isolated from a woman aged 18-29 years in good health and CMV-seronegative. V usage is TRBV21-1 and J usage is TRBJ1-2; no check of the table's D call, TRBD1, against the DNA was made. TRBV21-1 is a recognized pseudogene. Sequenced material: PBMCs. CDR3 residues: CASSHRGKGRDYGYTF. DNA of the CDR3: TGTGCCAGCAGCCATAGGGGGAAGGGCAGGGACTATGGCTACACCTTC.